This T cell receptor (beta chain) came from a study of T cell responses to AZD1222 COVID-19 vaccine. Study-wide findings and caveats: Repertoire sampling happened only post peak T cell response. With dominance at 160-218 and 743-854, vaccine-associated CD4 TCRs spanned spike.

This clone has a handful of counts. The antigen remains unidentified. Clones were read by immunoSEQ multiplex PCR, and TCRdb kept only the in-frame ones, dropping some. The sample comprises about 150,000 clones, nearly 95% of which are singletons, and around 2.5% rests with the top ten. This receptor was obtained from an adult in good health. Source: peripheral blood, taken on day 0 of AZD1222 vaccination.

The CDR3 nucleotides are TGTGCCAGCACCGATAGCAAGACCTACGAGCAGTACTTC. Amino acids: CASTDSKTYEQYF. This rearrangement joins TRBV28 to TRBJ2-7; D gene ambiguous. The germline V and J ends were trimmed by 7 bases and 2 bases, with 12 bases remaining between them. From germline, CDR1 is MDHEN and CDR2 SYDVKM. The CDR3 is 13 residues long.